This TCR beta chain was sequenced in a study of T cell responses to AZD1222 COVID-19 vaccine. Whole-study findings and limits: CD4 TCRs associated with vaccination spanned spike, dominating at 160-218 and 743-854. Repertoire sampling happened only post peak T cell response. Most donors were white British, females outnumbered males, and clonal diversity was possibly underestimated.

On this clone itself: What it binds is not known.

Trimming pared 1 base from V and 0 bases from J, leaving 17 bases between. This CDR3 region has 18 residues. The germline CDR1 and CDR2 sequences are LGHDT and YNNKEL (reference sequence). The method was immunoSEQ multiplex PCR; TCRdb's version includes in-frame clones alone and lacks a portion of them. Among approximately 150,000 clones listed, under 95% were seen once. The receptor was isolated from an adult in good health. The input for sequencing was peripheral blood, taken on day 0 of AZD1222 vaccination. The rearrangement uses TRBV3-1 (or the pseudogene TRBV3-2) and TRBJ2-3; D may correspond to TRBD1 or TRBD2 (5 bases each). CDR3 protein: CASSQASTGTTSTDTQYF. For the CDR3, the DNA is TGTGCCAGCAGCCAAGCCTCGACCGGGACCACTAGCACAGATACGCAGTATTTT.